This TCR beta chain was retrieved from a study of read filtering for tumor transcriptome and immune sequencing. This CDR3 has 15 amino acids. CDR1 and CDR2 from the germline V gene are SGHRS and YFSETQ. Molecular barcoded adaptors covering alpha/delta and beta/gamma chains were used on about 390 ng RNA. TCRdb reanalysed the reads using MiXCR and keeps one entry per CDR3 protein. Among 35,000 to 40,000 distinct CDR3 sequences listed, approximately 15% were seen once. Points on this clonotype: One junction end disagrees with the germline gene, perhaps due to a read error.

The sample comprised a population of CD138-negative cells sorted from bone marrow. The rearrangement uses TRBV5-1 and TRBJ2-6, with D maybe TRBD1 (5 bases). This clonotype was sampled from a donor aged 40 or over with multiple myeloma. The CDR3 loop is CASRLGSPGANFLTF. The DNA of the CDR3 is TGCGCCAGCAGATTAGGAAGCCCTGGGGCCAACTTCCTGACTTTC.